This T cell receptor (beta chain) was documented in a study of blood T cells in healthy people across ages. The CDR3 consists of 13 residues. Germline CDR1 and CDR2: MGHRA and YSYEKL. The use of a sample-barcoded 5' primer and a J-beta primer mix characterized a second PCR of roughly 6 to 11 cycles. TCRdb used MiXCR to reprocess the 5' RACE reads, holding one entry per CDR3 protein. The sample shows about 570,000 distinct CDR3 sequences, 27% of them seen only once. These same data were also listed under a study on T cells of mothers and their children.

The source material was blood. This TCR came from a boy aged 2 to 9 in good health. The chain is built from TRBV4-1 and TRBJ2-5, with D possibly being TRBD2 (6 bases). The end of the DNA is better explained by TRBJ2-1, so the J call may be wrong. The CDR3 here is CASSPPTSFEQFF. The CDR3 DNA is TGCGCCAGCAGCCCCCCGACTAGTTTTGAGCAGTTCTTC.